A single sample gave rise to the 27 T cell receptor beta chains below, sequenced in a study of identical twins. TCRdb called the 5' RACE reads again in MiXCR, with one record for every CDR3 protein. The sample consists of roughly 700,000 distinct CDR3 sequences, 8.5% to 9.5% of them appearing once. These data also formed part of another study, on yellow fever vaccine responses in identical twins.

The sample taken for sequencing was PBMCs. Receptors were obtained from a woman younger than 35 in good health.

This clonotype was observed at least ten times. CDR3 in DNA: TGTGCCAGCAGTTCGATGGCGGGAGCTGATACGCAGTATTTT. It encodes CASSSMAGADTQYF. The rearrangement uses TRBV27 and TRBJ2-3; 7 bases map to TRBD2. The CDR3 is made up of 14 amino acids. Germline values: CDR1 MNHEY, CDR2 SMNVEV (reference sequence). J lost 6 bases, V lost 4 bases, and 7 bases had no gene match.

This clonotype was observed a handful of times. The chain joins TRBV24-1 to TRBJ2-1; D is possibly TRBD1 or TRBD2 (6 bases each). This CDR3 has 13 amino acids. CDR1 is KGHDR, CDR2 SFDVKD, per germline. Trimming pared 7 bases from V and 9 bases from J, leaving 15 bases between. DNA for the CDR3: TGTGCCACCAGAACAGCCGGGGGCTTTGAGCAGTTCTTC. It is translated as CATRTAGGFEQFF.

The gene calls are TRBV6-2 or TRBV6-3 and TRBJ2-1; maybe TRBD2 (5 bases). Germline V lookup: CDR1 MNHEY, CDR2 SVGEGT. The CDR3 is made up of 12 amino acids. V was pared by 1 base and J by 9 bases, with 7 bases between. CDR3 nucleotides: TGTGCCAGCAGTTACTTAGCGTTTGAGCAGTTCTTC. It yields the protein CASSYLAFEQFF.

This clonotype was seen a handful of times. The V call is TRBV20-1, the J call TRBJ2-7; D not certain. Germline CDR1 and CDR2: DFQATT and SNEGSKA (reference sequence). This CDR3 region has 15 residues. The V end was cut by 2 bases, the J end by 0 bases, with 14 bases between. Written as DNA, the CDR3 is TGCAGTGCTAGACCCAGCTACCTCAGCTCCTACGAGCAGTACTTC. It translates to CSARPSYLSSYEQYF.

As for this clonotype: A read error may explain this, as a much larger clone is one base away. The chain combines TRBV20-1 with TRBJ2-1, with TRBD2 matching 7 bases. Germline trimming cut 0 bases from V and 5 bases from J; bases unmatched to any gene: 19. The germline gives CDR1 DFQATT, CDR2 SNEGSKA (reference sequence). This CDR3 spans 19 amino acids. The CDR3, as DNA: TGCAGTGCTAGAGATCGTGCGGGAGTTCGCTCCTTCGGCAACAATGAGCAGTTCTTC. Amino acids: CSARDRAGVRSFGNNEQFF.

The V gene is TRBV20-1, the J gene TRBJ2-7; weak D call: TRBD2 (6 bases). The germline V gene has CDR1 DFQATT and CDR2 SNEGSKA (reference sequence). The CDR3 is made up of 12 amino acids. Trimming shortened V by 3 bases and J by 6 bases, and 12 bases separated the two germline ends. The CDR3 region is CSASPGSVEQYF. CDR3 nucleotides: TGCAGTGCTAGTCCCGGGAGCGTCGAGCAGTACTTC.

The V and J genes are TRBV12-3 or TRBV12-4 and TRBJ2-7; either TRBD1 or TRBD2 may fit D (5 bases each). This CDR3 is 15 amino acids long. Trimming removed 6 bases from V and 3 bases from J, with 18 bases in between. CDR3 sequence reads: CASRARQGVNYEQYF. For the CDR3, the DNA is TGTGCCAGCAGAGCCCGGCAGGGAGTTAACTACGAGCAGTACTTC.

This clonotype was seen more than once but under ten times. The chain joins TRBV12-3 or TRBV12-4 to TRBJ2-7; D is ambiguous. The V end was cut by 0 bases, the J end by 6 bases, with 15 bases between. The CDR3 loop spans 15 amino acids. DNA of the CDR3: TGTGCCAGCAGTTTAGCGACTTCTGTGAAGAGCGAGCAGTACTTC. It translates to CASSLATSVKSEQYF.

There are a few counts of this clonotype. V and J are TRBV6-5 and TRBJ1-4; the D gene is possibly TRBD1 (6 bases). Trimming cost V 2 bases and J 2 bases, with 9 bases left between them. The CDR3 extends over 15 amino acids. Germline assignment: CDR1 MNHEY and CDR2 SVGAGI. The CDR3 spells CASSYGQGTNEKLFF. In nucleotides, the CDR3 is TGTGCCAGCAGTTACGGGCAGGGGACTAATGAAAAACTGTTTTTT.

In its sample, this clonotype was seen many times. V gene TRBV20-1 combines with J gene TRBJ2-7; 7 positions match TRBD2. V trimming: 6 bases; J trimming: 2 bases; junction bases outside the gene matches: 10. The germline CDR1 and CDR2 sequences are DFQATT and SNEGSKA (reference sequence). The CDR3 sequence is 14 residues long. CDR3 DNA: TGCAGTGCCCCCTTGGCGGGAGTCCCCTACGAGCAGTACTTC. Translation: CSAPLAGVPYEQYF.

The chain couples TRBV7-9 to TRBJ2-7; 8 bases are a match to TRBD2. After removal of 2 bases from V and 3 bases from J, the junction contained 6 bases not matched to a gene. This CDR3 spans 15 amino acids. Germline CDR1 and CDR2: SEHNR and FQNEAQ (reference sequence). In nucleotides, the CDR3 is TGTGCCAGCAGCTTATGGCGGGAGGCCTTCTACGAGCAGTACTTC. Its translation is CASSLWREAFYEQYF.

V and J are TRBV24-1 and TRBJ2-1; D perhaps matches TRBD1 (5 bases). This CDR3 has 15 residues. The V end was cut by 3 bases, the J end by 11 bases, with 19 bases between. Germline assignment: CDR1 KGHDR and CDR2 SFDVKD. DNA for the CDR3: TGTGCCACCAGTGATGGGCAGGGTCAGTCCCCCAAGCAGTTCTTC. Translating it yields CATSDGQGQSPKQFF.

This clonotype was seen only a few times. The chain uses TRBV12-3 or TRBV12-4 and TRBJ2-3, with 16 bases aligning to TRBD2. V trimming: 3 bases; J trimming: 5 bases; junction bases outside the gene matches: 8. The CDR3 loop spans 18 amino acids. CDR3 sequence reads: CASSLGTSGGVHGDTQYF. The CDR3 DNA follows: TGTGCCAGCAGTTTGGGGACTAGCGGGGGGGTACATGGAGATACGCAGTATTTT.

There are a few counts of this clonotype. This rearrangement joins TRBV15 to TRBJ2-3; 8 bases agree with TRBD1. The CDR3 spans 15 residues. Unmatched junction bases numbered 6, after V lost 5 bases and J lost 2 bases. The germline V gene has CDR1 LNHNV and CDR2 YYDKDF (reference sequence). The DNA of the CDR3 is TGTGCCACCAGCCTACAGGGGGGAAACACAGATACGCAGTATTTT. Protein product: CATSLQGGNTDTQYF.

This clonotype has a handful of counts. V usage is TRBV27 and J usage is TRBJ2-5, with 14 bases matching TRBD2. Trimming took 6 bases from V and 5 from J; bases not matched to a gene: 8. The CDR3 totals 16 residues. Germline V CDR1 and CDR2: MNHEY, SMNVEV (reference sequence). The CDR3 is CASSPTGTSGGETQYF. CDR3 nucleotide sequence: TGTGCCAGCAGCCCCACCGGGACTAGCGGGGGTGAGACCCAGTACTTC.

This clonotype occurred many times. V and J are TRBV15 and TRBJ2-3; D not resolved. Germline values: CDR1 LNHNV, CDR2 YYDKDF (reference sequence). Trimming took 0 bases from V and 0 from J, leaving 4 bases between them. This CDR3 is built from 14 residues. This CDR3 is CATSRDGSTDTQYF. In nucleotides, the CDR3 is TGTGCCACCAGCAGAGACGGCAGCACAGATACGCAGTATTTT.

The rearrangement joins TRBV15 to TRBJ2-7, with TRBD1 matching 7 bases. J was trimmed by 6 bases and V by 5 bases; bases with no gene match: 13. CDR1 and CDR2 from the germline V gene are LNHNV and YYDKDF (reference sequence). The CDR3 loop spans 15 amino acids. The CDR3 protein is CATSGKTGIGAEQYF. The DNA for the CDR3 is TGTGCCACCAGCGGGAAGACAGGGATAGGCGCCGAGCAGTACTTC.

Only a few counts were recorded for this clonotype. V usage is TRBV3-1 and J usage is TRBJ2-7, with a possible D match to TRBD2 (6 bases). CDR1 is LGHDT, CDR2 YNNKEL, per germline (reference sequence). Between the trimmed V and J ends, which lost 6 bases and 2 bases, there was a span of 17 bases. CDR3 length: 15 amino acids. Here the CDR3 DNA reads TGTGCCAGCAGTCCACGGGAGAAACATGCCTACGAGCAGTACTTC. It is translated as CASSPREKHAYEQYF.

The chain employs TRBV15 and TRBJ2-3; 11 bases map to TRBD2. Germline V gives CDR1 LNHNV, CDR2 YYDKDF (reference sequence). V shed 0 bases, J shed 2 bases, and the junction held 10 bases outside the gene matches. CDR3 length equals 19 residues. The CDR3 here is CATSREGGLAGGLTDTQYF. DNA of the CDR3: TGTGCCACCAGCAGAGAGGGAGGGCTAGCGGGGGGCCTCACAGATACGCAGTATTTT.

V gene TRBV7-9 combines with J gene TRBJ2-4; D not certain. Germline V gene sequence: CDR1 SEHNR, CDR2 FQNEAQ (reference sequence). V lost 4 bases to trimming and J lost 6 bases, with 10 bases between them. The CDR3 has 13 amino acids. This CDR3 is CASSSGGGNIQYF. Here the CDR3 DNA reads TGTGCCAGCAGCTCAGGTGGCGGAAACATTCAGTACTTC. Using reference TRBV7-9 and TRBJ2-4 for the parts outside the CDR3, the full variable domain is DTGVSQNPRHKITKRGQNVTFRCDPISEHNRLYWYRQTLGQGPEFLTYFQNEAQLEKSRLLSDRFSAERPKGSFSTLEIQRTEQGDSAMYLCASSSGGGNIQYFGAGTRLSVL.

This clonotype has a handful of counts. The chain uses TRBV12-5 and TRBJ2-1; TRBD2 agrees at 12 bases. From germline, CDR1 is LGHNT and CDR2 FRNRAP. The ends lost 0 bases at V and 9 bases at J; junction bases unmatched: 6. The CDR3 has 16 residues. The CDR3 DNA is TGTGCTAGTGGTTTGGTTGGGCTAGCGGGGGGGTTTGAGCAGTTCTTC. Encoded protein: CASGLVGLAGGFEQFF.

This clonotype was picked up a small number of times. V usage is TRBV19 and J usage is TRBJ2-6; D is unclear. CDR3 length equals 14 residues. V was clipped by 5 bases and J by 2 bases, with 7 bases between them. Germline CDR1 reads LNHDA; CDR2 reads SQIVND (reference sequence). As DNA, the CDR3 is TGTGCCAGTAGTCCGGCAGCTGGGGCCAACGTCCTGACTTTC. Encoded protein: CASSPAAGANVLTF. Drawing the rest from reference TRBV19 and TRBJ2-6, the complete variable domain is DGGITQSPKYLFRKEGQNVTLSCEQNLNHDAMYWYRQDPGQGLRLIYYSQIVNDFQKGDIAEGYSVSREKKESFPLTVTSAQKNPTAFYLCASSPAAGANVLTFGAGSRLTVL.

This clonotype was seen a few times. The V and J genes are TRBV2 and TRBJ2-7, with 7 bases aligning to TRBD1. The CDR3 extends over 14 amino acids. The trim removed 10 bases at V and 3 bases at J, leaving 12 bases unmatched. The V gene's germline CDR1 is SNHLY and CDR2 FYNNEI. CDR3 region: CATRKTGPDYEQYF. CDR3 in DNA: TGTGCCACCCGGAAGACAGGGCCGGACTACGAGCAGTACTTC.

This clonotype was recorded many times. For the CDR3, the DNA is TGCGCCAGCAGCTTGGATCAGGGAAACACAGATACGCAGTATTTT. Protein sequence: CASSLDQGNTDTQYF. V gene TRBV5-1 combines with J gene TRBJ2-3; possibly TRBD1 for D (5 bases). The V and J ends lost 0 bases and 2 bases respectively, with 10 bases between them. This CDR3 comprises 15 residues. Germline V gene sequence: CDR1 SGHRS, CDR2 YFSETQ.

The chain employs TRBV5-1 and TRBJ2-2; tentative D call: TRBD2 (5 bases). Germline V gene data show CDR1 as SGHRS and CDR2 as YFSETQ. Between the trimmed V and J ends, which lost 1 base and 4 bases, there was a span of 14 bases. The length of the CDR3 is 16 residues. DNA for the CDR3: TGCGCCAGCAGCTTGTCGGGGATAGAGAGCACCGGGGAGCTGTTTTTT. Translating gives CASSLSGIESTGELFF.

This clonotype was seen only a few times. The chain joins TRBV7-9 to TRBJ1-6; D is perhaps TRBD1 (5 bases). The germline V and J ends were trimmed by 6 bases and 13 bases, with 13 bases remaining between them. The germline V gene encodes CDR1 SEHNR and CDR2 FQNEAQ (reference sequence). The length of the CDR3 is 12 residues. CDR3 nucleotides: TGTGCCAGCAGAACAGGTGGCGATCCCCTCCACTTT. This translates into CASRTGGDPLHF.

V is TRBV5-1 and J is TRBJ2-1; D may be TRBD2 (6 bases). The CDR3 extends over 18 amino acids. Trimming pared 1 base from V and 7 bases from J, leaving 24 bases between. CDR1 is SGHRS, CDR2 YFSETQ, per germline. The CDR3 here is CASSLNGQGGFGGNEQFF. The CDR3 nucleotides read TGCGCCAGCAGCTTGAACGGGCAGGGCGGTTTCGGAGGGAATGAGCAGTTCTTC.